One and the same sample provided the 10 T cell receptor beta chains below, sequenced in a study of molecular identifiers for immune sequencing clone quantification. MiXCR, applied by TCRdb to the PCR reads, yields one record per CDR3 protein. Seen here are 460,000 or so distinct CDR3 sequences, approximately 25% observed once, and the top ten hold about 0.75%. What was sequenced was naive CD8+ T cells from blood, with Jurkat cell RNA spiked in. Subset specified: FACS-sorted CD8+CD4-CCR7+CD45RA+ naive T cells. The receptor set was obtained from a human donor in good health. Some libraries in this study had Jurkat cell RNA spiked in.

J is TRBJ1-2 and V is TRBV14; D is uncertain. Deletions cut 0 bases from V and 0 bases from J, with 5 bases between. The CDR3 extends over 14 amino acids. Germline-derived CDR1 and CDR2 are SGHDN and FVKESK. CDR3 coding DNA: TGTGCCAGCAGCCAAGATCACGCTAACTATGGCTACACCTTC. Its protein is CASSQDHANYGYTF. Combining the CDR3 with reference TRBV14 and TRBJ1-2 gives the whole variable domain EAGVTQFPSHSVIEKGQTVTLRCDPISGHDNLYWYRRVMGKEIKFLLHFVKESKQDESGMPNNRFLAERTGGTYSTLKVQPAELEDSGVYFCASSQDHANYGYTFGSGTRLTVV.

The sample holds a few counts of this clonotype. V and J are TRBV4-3 and TRBJ1-4; D is uncertain. This CDR3 spans 16 amino acids. From germline, CDR1 is LGHNA and CDR2 YSLEER. Trimming took off 0 bases at V and 0 bases at J, with 8 bases between the two ends. The CDR3 DNA follows: TGCGCCAGCAGCCAAGAGCCAACATCAACTAATGAAAAACTGTTTTTT. Amino acid sequence: CASSQEPTSTNEKLFF.

The V and J genes are TRBV3-1 and TRBJ1-1; 8 nucleotides agree with TRBD1. Trimming cost V 2 bases and J 5 bases; bases outside gene matches: 7. Looked up from germline, CDR1 is LGHDT and CDR2 is YNNKEL (reference sequence). CDR3 length: 15 residues. The CDR3 bases are TGTGCCAGCAGCCAACCTAGGACAGGGCGGACTGAAGCTTTCTTT. It encodes CASSQPRTGRTEAFF.

This clonotype was picked up one time. It may be a read error: a sequence one base away is much more abundant. The chain carries TRBV12-3 or TRBV12-4 and TRBJ2-7; the match to TRBD1 covers 7 bases. CDR3 size: 14 residues. J gave up 9 bases and V 3 bases, and 11 bases lay outside the gene matches. The CDR3 coding sequence is TGTGCCAGCAGTTTTCTGGGACAGAGGGCCGGGCAGTACTTC. Amino acids: CASSFLGQRAGQYF.

This chain links TRBV4-3 with TRBJ2-1; TRBD2 agrees at 10 bases. There are 15 residues in the CDR3. The germline V gene encodes CDR1 LGHNA and CDR2 YSLEER. V lost 2 bases, J lost 4 bases, and 2 bases stayed unmatched. The CDR3 region has the DNA TGCGCCAGCAGCCAAACTAGCGGGGAGTACAATGAGCAGTTCTTC. Translation: CASSQTSGEYNEQFF.

This clonotype was counted ten times or more. The chain joins TRBV7-9 to TRBJ1-5, with D perhaps matching TRBD1 (5 bases). With 1 base removed from V and 5 bases from J, the gap between germline ends came to 12 bases. Germline values: CDR1 SEHNR, CDR2 FQNEAQ (reference sequence). CDR3 size: 15 residues. The CDR3 DNA follows: TGTGCCAGCAGCTTAGGATCTTCAGGGTATCAGCCCCAGCATTTT. It encodes CASSLGSSGYQPQHF. The full variable domain, in which reference TRBV7-9 and TRBJ1-5 provide the parts outside the CDR3, is DTGVSQNPRHKITKRGQNVTFRCDPISEHNRLYWYRQTLGQGPEFLTYFQNEAQLEKSRLLSDRFSAERPKGSFSTLEIQRTEQGDSAMYLCASSLGSSGYQPQHFGDGTRLSIL.

Remarks on this clonotype: Just one base apart from a much larger clone, this may be a read error. The CDR3 spells CASSPSVVDAQYF. The DNA for the CDR3 is TGTGCCAGCTCCCCCTCGGTTGTGGACGCGCAGTACTTC. This chain joins TRBV4-2 and TRBJ2-7, with unresolved D. CDR3 length equals 13 residues. V was pared by 8 bases and J by 9 bases, with 20 bases between. Germline loops: CDR1 LGHNA, CDR2 YNFKEQ.

This clonotype was detected only a few times. CDR3 coding DNA: TGTGCCAGCAGCCAAGAGGGGGATCTATTCTTC. Translated, it gives CASSQEGDLFF. The chain recombines TRBV7-9 with TRBJ2-1; D is possibly TRBD1 (6 bases). Per germline, CDR1 SEHNR and CDR2 FQNEAQ (reference sequence). V dropped 5 bases and J dropped 16 bases, with 15 bases sitting between them. This CDR3 contains 11 residues.

The chain joins TRBV3-1 to TRBJ2-1, with D unresolved. The CDR3 is made up of 17 amino acids. Germline assignment: CDR1 LGHDT and CDR2 YNNKEL (reference sequence). Trimming removed 3 bases from V and 0 bases from J, with 15 bases in between. The CDR3 spells CASSQGQDPSSYNEQFF. Written as DNA, the CDR3 is TGTGCCAGCAGCCAGGGCCAAGACCCAAGCTCCTACAATGAGCAGTTCTTC.

This clonotype was counted a single time. V usage is TRBV4-1 and J usage is TRBJ2-3; D gene ambiguous. CDR1 MGHRA and CDR2 YSYEKL come from the germline V gene. The V gene lost 0 bases and the J gene lost 2 bases, with 12 bases spanning the gap. This CDR3 has 16 amino acids. Here the CDR3 reads CASSQDITFLTDTQYF. The DNA for the CDR3 is TGCGCCAGCAGCCAAGATATAACGTTTCTCACAGATACGCAGTATTTT.